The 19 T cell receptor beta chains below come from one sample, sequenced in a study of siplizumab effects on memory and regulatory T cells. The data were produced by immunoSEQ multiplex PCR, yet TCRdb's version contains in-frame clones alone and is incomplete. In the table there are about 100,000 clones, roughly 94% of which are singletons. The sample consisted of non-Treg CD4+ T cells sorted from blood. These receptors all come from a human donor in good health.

Here the CDR3 DNA reads TGCAGCGTTGAACTGGGGCACACTGAAGCTTTCTTT. Amino acid sequence: CSVELGHTEAFF. The chain has TRBV29-1 and TRBJ1-1, with D maybe TRBD1 (5 bases). The CDR3 contains 12 residues. Trimming removed 2 bases at V and 3 bases at J, with 7 bases between. Germline V CDR1 and CDR2: SQVTM, ANQGSEA.

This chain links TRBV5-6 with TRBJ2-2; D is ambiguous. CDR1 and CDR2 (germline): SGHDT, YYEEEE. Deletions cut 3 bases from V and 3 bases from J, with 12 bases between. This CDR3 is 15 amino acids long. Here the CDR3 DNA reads TGTGCCAGCAGCTCCGGACGGTCCGACACCGGGGAGCTGTTTTTT. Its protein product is CASSSGRSDTGELFF.

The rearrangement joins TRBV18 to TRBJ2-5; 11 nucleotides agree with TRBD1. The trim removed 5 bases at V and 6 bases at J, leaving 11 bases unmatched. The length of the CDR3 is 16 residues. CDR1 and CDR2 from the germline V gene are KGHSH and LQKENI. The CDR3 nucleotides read TGTGCCAGCTCAAGCGGGAGTGGGACAGGGGGAAAGACCCAGTACTTC. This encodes CASSSGSGTGGKTQYF.

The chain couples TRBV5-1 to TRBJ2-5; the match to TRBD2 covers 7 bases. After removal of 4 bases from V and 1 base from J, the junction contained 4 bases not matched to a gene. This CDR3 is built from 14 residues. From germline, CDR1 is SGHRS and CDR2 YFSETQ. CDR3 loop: CASSLTSVQETQYF. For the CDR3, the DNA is TGCGCCAGCAGCCTTACTAGCGTCCAAGAGACCCAGTACTTC.

The CDR3 coding sequence is TGTGCCAGCAGCCCACTGGGGCGGGAGTTTTACAATGAGCAGTTCTTC. It yields the protein CASSPLGREFYNEQFF. This chain uses TRBV14 with TRBJ2-1; 7 bases are shared with TRBD2. Germline values: CDR1 SGHDN, CDR2 FVKESK. CDR3 length equals 16 residues. The ends lost 4 bases at V and 4 bases at J; junction bases unmatched: 10.

CDR3 sequence (DNA): TGTGCCAGTAGCCGAACAGAAGGACAGGGACCAGATACGCAGTATTTT. It encodes CASSRTEGQGPDTQYF. This chain uses TRBV19 with TRBJ2-3; 8 bases match TRBD1. In germline, CDR1 is LNHDA, CDR2 SQIVND (reference sequence). The V segment lost 6 bases and the J segment 4 bases; nucleotides outside the gene matches: 12. The CDR3 has 16 residues.

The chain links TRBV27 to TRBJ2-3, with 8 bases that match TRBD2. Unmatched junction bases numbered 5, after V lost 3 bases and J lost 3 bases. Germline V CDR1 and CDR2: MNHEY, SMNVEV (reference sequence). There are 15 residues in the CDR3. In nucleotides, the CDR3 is TGTGCCAGCAGTTTTCGCGGGGGGTCGACAGATACGCAGTATTTT. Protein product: CASSFRGGSTDTQYF.

CDR3 amino acids: CAAVPHSRTDTQYF. The CDR3 nucleotides are TGTGCCGCAGTCCCCCATAGTCGCACAGATACGCAGTATTTT. The chain has TRBV7-9 and TRBJ2-3; unclear D gene. This CDR3 has 14 residues. V lost 11 bases and J 1 base, leaving 16 bases between the germline ends. Per germline, CDR1 SEHNR and CDR2 FQNEAQ (reference sequence).

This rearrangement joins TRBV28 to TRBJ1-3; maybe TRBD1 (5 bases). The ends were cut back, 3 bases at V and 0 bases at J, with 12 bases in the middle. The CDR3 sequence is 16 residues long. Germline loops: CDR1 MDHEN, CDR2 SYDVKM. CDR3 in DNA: TGTGCCAGCAGTTTGAAGGGGACGAACTCTGGAAACACCATATATTTT. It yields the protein CASSLKGTNSGNTIYF.

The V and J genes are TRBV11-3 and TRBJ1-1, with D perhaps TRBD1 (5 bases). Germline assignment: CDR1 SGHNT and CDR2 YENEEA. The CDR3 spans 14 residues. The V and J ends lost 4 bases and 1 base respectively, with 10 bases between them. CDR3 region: CASSSGGSNTEAFF. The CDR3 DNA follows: TGTGCCAGCAGCTCGGGGGGATCGAACACTGAAGCTTTCTTT.

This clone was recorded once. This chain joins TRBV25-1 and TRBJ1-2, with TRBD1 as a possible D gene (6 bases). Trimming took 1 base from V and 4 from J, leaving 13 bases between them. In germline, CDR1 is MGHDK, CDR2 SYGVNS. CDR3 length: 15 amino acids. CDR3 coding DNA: TGTGCCAGCAGTGAATCCCCCGGGGGCCGCTATGGCTACACCTTC. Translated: CASSESPGGRYGYTF.

This CDR3 reads CASSIDGTSTDTQYF. DNA for the CDR3: TGTGCCAGTAGTATCGACGGTACTAGCACAGATACGCAGTATTTT. The rearrangement joins TRBV19 to TRBJ2-3; D is undetermined. Per germline, CDR1 LNHDA and CDR2 SQIVND (reference sequence). The CDR3 is 15 residues long. V was shortened by 3 bases and J by 0 bases, with 10 bases between the two germline ends.

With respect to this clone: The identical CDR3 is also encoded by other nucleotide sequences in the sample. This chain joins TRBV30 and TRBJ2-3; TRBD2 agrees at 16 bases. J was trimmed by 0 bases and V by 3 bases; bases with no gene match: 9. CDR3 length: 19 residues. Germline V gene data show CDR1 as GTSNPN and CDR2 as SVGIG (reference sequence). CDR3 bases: TGTGCCTGGAGGATGCTTGGGGGACTAGCGGGAGGGAGCACAGATACGCAGTATTTT. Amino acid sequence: CAWRMLGGLAGGSTDTQYF.

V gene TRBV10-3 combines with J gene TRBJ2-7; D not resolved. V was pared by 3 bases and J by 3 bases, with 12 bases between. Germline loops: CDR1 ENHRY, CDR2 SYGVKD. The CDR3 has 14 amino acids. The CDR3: CAISENLGNYEQYF. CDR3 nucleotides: TGTGCCATCAGTGAAAATTTGGGCAACTACGAGCAGTACTTC.

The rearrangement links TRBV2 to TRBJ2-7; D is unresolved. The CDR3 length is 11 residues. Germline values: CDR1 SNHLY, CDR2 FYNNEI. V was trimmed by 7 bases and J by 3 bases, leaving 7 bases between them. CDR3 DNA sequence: TGTGCCAGCACAGTGTTCTACGAGCAGTACTTC. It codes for CASTVFYEQYF.

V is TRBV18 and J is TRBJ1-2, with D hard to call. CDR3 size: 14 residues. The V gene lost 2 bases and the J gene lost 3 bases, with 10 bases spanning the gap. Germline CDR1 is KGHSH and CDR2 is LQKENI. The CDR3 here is CASSPLEGYYGYTF. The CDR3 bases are TGTGCCAGCTCACCATTGGAGGGATACTATGGCTACACCTTC.

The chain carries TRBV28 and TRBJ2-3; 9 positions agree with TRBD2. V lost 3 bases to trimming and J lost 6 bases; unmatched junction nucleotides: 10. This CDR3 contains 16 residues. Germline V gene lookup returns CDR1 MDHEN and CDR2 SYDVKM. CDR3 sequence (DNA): TGTGCCAGCAGTTTTTTGTCTAGCGGGGAGGGGGATACGCAGTATTTT. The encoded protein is CASSFLSSGEGDTQYF.

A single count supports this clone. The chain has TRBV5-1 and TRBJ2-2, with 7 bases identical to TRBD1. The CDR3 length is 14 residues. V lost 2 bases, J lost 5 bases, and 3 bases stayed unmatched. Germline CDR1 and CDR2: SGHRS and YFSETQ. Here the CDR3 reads CASSFRQGTGELFF. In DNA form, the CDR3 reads TGCGCCAGCAGCTTTCGACAGGGTACCGGGGAGCTGTTTTTT.

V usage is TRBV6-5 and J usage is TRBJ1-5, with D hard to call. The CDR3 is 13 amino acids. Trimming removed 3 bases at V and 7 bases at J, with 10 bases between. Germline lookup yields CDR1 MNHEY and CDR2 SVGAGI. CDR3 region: CASSYDGRQPQHF. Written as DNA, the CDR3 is TGTGCCAGCAGTTATGACGGAAGGCAGCCCCAGCATTTT.